The rows below give T cell receptor beta chains drawn from one sample of a study of blood T cells in healthy people across ages. TCRdb independently ran MiXCR on the 5' RACE reads; one entry per CDR3 protein. The data contain roughly 720,000 distinct CDR3 sequences, roughly 50% of them singletons. Sequenced: blood. The receptors were gathered from an elderly man in good health. Each CDR3 is given with its conserved first and last residue. D genes are given only for firm matches. Some rows have no size entry. The others give once, few or many, or a class for an expanded clone.

TRBV7-9	-	TRBJ2-1	-	TGTGCCAGCAGACGCGGACGAGAGCGGCTCTACAATGAGCAGTTCTTC	CASRRGRERLYNEQFF
TRBV6-5	-	TRBJ1-4	few	TGTGCCAGCCGAAGCACTAATGAAAAACTGTTTTTT	CASRSTNEKLFF
TRBV7-6	-	TRBJ2-7	few	TGTGCCAGCAGCTCATACAGAGGGAACGGCGAGCAGTACTTC	CASSSYRGNGEQYF
TRBV20-1	-	TRBJ2-7	-	TGCAGTGCTAGACTGATAAGCTCCTACGAGCAGTACTTC	CSARLISSYEQYF
TRBV2	TRBD1	TRBJ1-5	-	TGTGCCAGCAGTGAAGCAGTTTCGACAGGGGGTCTTCAGCCCCAGCATTTT	CASSEAVSTGGLQPQHF
TRBV18	-	TRBJ1-3	-	TGTGCCAGCTCACCGCTTGATAACTCTGGAAACACCATATATTTT	CASSPLDNSGNTIYF
TRBV5-1	TRBD2	TRBJ2-5	-	TGCGCCAGCAGCTCAAAGGGAGGGTTCGAGCAAGAGACCCAGTACTTC	CASSSKGGFEQETQYF
TRBV4-2	-	TRBJ1-4	-	TGTGCCAGCAGCCAAGAGGAGGACAGCCTTTGGGAACTGTTTTTT	CASSQEEDSLWELFF
TRBV5-5	TRBD2	TRBJ2-3	-	TGTGCCAGCAGCCCAGGGACTACAGTAGATACGCAGTATTTT	CASSPGTTVDTQYF
TRBV28	-	TRBJ2-3	-	TGTGCCAGCAGCCCGGCGGCAGGGGATACAGATACGCAGTATTTT	CASSPAAGDTDTQYF
TRBV14	TRBD1	TRBJ2-1	few	TGTGCCAGCAGCCAAGAACCGACAGGGAAGAATGAGCAGTTCTTC	CASSQEPTGKNEQFF
TRBV28	-	TRBJ2-1	many	TGTGCCAGCAGTTTCTCCTCAAGCAGGGAGGTGTTCTTC	CASSFSSSREVFF
TRBV7-2	TRBD2	TRBJ2-7	-	TGTGCCAGCAGCTTAGGAACCTCTAGCGGGCCACACCACTACGAGCAGTACTTC	CASSLGTSSGPHHYEQYF
TRBV5-1	-	TRBJ2-7	-	TGCGCCAGCAGCTCGGGTACTTACTTGACGGAGCAGTACTTC	CASSSGTYLTEQYF
TRBV27	TRBD1	TRBJ1-1	-	TGTGCCAGCAGTTTATCGCCGGGGACAGCGAACACTGAAGCTTTCTTT	CASSLSPGTANTEAFF
TRBV3-1	-	TRBJ2-2	-	TGTGCCAGCAGCTTCCTAGTCGCCGGGGAGCTGTTTTTT	CASSFLVAGELFF
TRBV6-6	-	TRBJ2-7	-	TGTGCCAGCACCCGGCGGGTAGGCTACGAGCAGTACTTC	CASTRRVGYEQYF
TRBV27	-	TRBJ2-1	-	TGTGCCAGCAGTTTATCTCACCCCTTCTACGAGCAGTTCTTC	CASSLSHPFYEQFF
TRBV5-1	-	TRBJ2-7	-	TGCGCCAGCAGCTTCAAGGGACTGGCCTACGAGCAGTACTTC	CASSFKGLAYEQYF
TRBV25-1	-	TRBJ1-1	few	TGTGCCAGCAGTACTATAGCGAACACTGAAGCTTTCTTT	CASSTIANTEAFF
TRBV6-2/TRBV6-3	-	TRBJ1-6	few	TGTGCCAGCAGTTACAGGGGAAGGAATTCACCCCTCCACTTT	CASSYRGRNSPLHF
TRBV13	-	TRBJ1-6	once	TGTGCCAGCAGCCGGGACTTCGATTCACCCCTCCACTTT	CASSRDFDSPLHF
TRBV12-3/TRBV12-4	-	TRBJ1-1	once	TGTGCCCGCAGCCCGGTGGGCCGTGCGGATCGGGAGGCTTTCTTT	CARSPVGRADREAFF
TRBV6-1	TRBD2	TRBJ2-7	-	TGTGCCAGCAACAAACTAGCGGGAGCCTACGAGCAGTACTTC	CASNKLAGAYEQYF
TRBV12-3/TRBV12-4	-	TRBJ1-1	-	TGTGCCAGCAGTTTACGGGGCGGGGGTACCACTGAAGCTTTCTTT	CASSLRGGGTTEAFF
TRBV24-1	-	TRBJ1-2	-	TGTGCCACCAGTGATTTCCCCGAACTTGGCTACACCTTC	CATSDFPELGYTF
TRBV4-2	-	TRBJ2-2	once	TGTGCCAGCAGCCAAGCGACCCGGGACACCGGGGAGCTGTTTTTT	CASSQATRDTGELFF
TRBV6-2/TRBV6-3	TRBD2	TRBJ2-1	few	TGTGCCAGCAGTTACCGCACTAGCGGGAGGGCGAGTGAGCAGTTCTTC	CASSYRTSGRASEQFF
TRBV7-9	TRBD2	TRBJ2-7	-	TGTGCCAACAGCCTAGGCGGGGGTCCCTACGAGCAGTACTTC	CANSLGGGPYEQYF
TRBV19	-	TRBJ1-2	-	TGTGCCAGTAGTCCAAGACATCCTCCGAACTATGGCTACACCTTC	CASSPRHPPNYGYTF
TRBV3-1	-	TRBJ1-6	-	TGTGCCAGCAGCCAAGCGTCCATACCCCTCCACTTT	CASSQASIPLHF
TRBV7-2	-	TRBJ2-7	-	TGTGCCAGCAGCTTAGCGAACGTAGGTTCCTACGAGCAGTACTTC	CASSLANVGSYEQYF
TRBV29-1	-	TRBJ1-2	-	TGCAGCGTTGTTCAGGAGGGCTATGGCTACACCTTC	CSVVQEGYGYTF
TRBV5-5	-	TRBJ2-7	-	TGTGCCAGCAGCTCCCCTGGCCGGCAAGGCGAGCAGTACTTC	CASSSPGRQGEQYF
TRBV7-2	TRBD1	TRBJ1-2	-	TGTGCCAGCAGATACCCGGGACAGGGCTATGGCTACACCTTC	CASRYPGQGYGYTF
TRBV29-1	-	TRBJ1-1	-	TGCAGCGTTGAAGGGGAGGGTGCTGAAGCTTTCTTT	CSVEGEGAEAFF
TRBV23-1	-	TRBJ2-6	-	TGCGCCAGAAATTACCCTGGGAACAGGGAGATCCCTTCTGGGGCCAACGTCCTGACTTTC	CARNYPGNREIPSGANVLTF
TRBV7-9	-	TRBJ2-3	-	TGTGCCAGCAGCTTATCTGGCCAGGGTGATACGCAGTATTTT	CASSLSGQGDTQYF
TRBV5-1	-	TRBJ2-7	-	TGCGCCAGCAGACCGGACAACTACGAGCAGTACTTC	CASRPDNYEQYF
TRBV7-2	TRBD1	TRBJ2-5	-	TGTGCCAGCAGCACCGGACAGGGGGCTATGGGGGAGACCCAGTACTTC	CASSTGQGAMGETQYF
TRBV20-1	-	TRBJ2-3	-	TGCAGTGCTAGAGAGACCGGATTCACAGATACGCAGTATTTT	CSARETGFTDTQYF
TRBV9	TRBD1	TRBJ2-7	-	TGTGCCAGCACCACTTACGAGACAGGGAGCGAGCAGTACTTC	CASTTYETGSEQYF
TRBV7-9	-	TRBJ2-7	few	TGTGCCAGCAGCTTAGTATCCGCCTCCTACGAGCAGTACTTC	CASSLVSASYEQYF
TRBV2	TRBD1	TRBJ1-4	few	TGTGCCAGCAGGCTACAGGGGGCGAAGGATGAAAAACTGTTTTTT	CASRLQGAKDEKLFF
TRBV27	-	TRBJ2-5	few	TGTGCCATCACCTGGGACACCGTACAAGAGACCCAGTACTTC	CAITWDTVQETQYF
TRBV7-2	-	TRBJ2-7	-	TGTGCCAGCAGCTTAGGACAGATCGAGCAGTACTTC	CASSLGQIEQYF
TRBV12-3/TRBV12-4	-	TRBJ2-7	-	TGTGCCAGCAGTCCCCGAGTGGGAGCCCACGAGCAGTACTTC	CASSPRVGAHEQYF
TRBV6-2/TRBV6-3	TRBD2	TRBJ2-7	-	TGTGCCAGCAGTCCCTCTAGCGGGAGGACCGACGAGCAGTACTTC	CASSPSSGRTDEQYF
TRBV4-2	TRBD2	TRBJ2-3	-	TGTGCCAGCAGCCAAGAAGACCCAAAACGGGCAGCGGGAAGCACAGATACGCAGTATTTT	CASSQEDPKRAAGSTDTQYF
TRBV2	TRBD1	TRBJ2-5	-	TGTGCCAGCCGTAGAAGACAGGGATCAACCATGGAGACCCAGTACTTC	CASRRRQGSTMETQYF
TRBV27	-	TRBJ2-7	-	TGTGCCAGCAGTTTATCTCACTACGAGCAGTACTTC	CASSLSHYEQYF
TRBV3-1	TRBD1	TRBJ1-1	-	TGTGCCAGCAGCCTGGGACAGGCCAAAGGCACTGAAGCTTTCTTT	CASSLGQAKGTEAFF
TRBV24-1	TRBD2	TRBJ2-3	-	TGTGCCACCAGTGATTCGGAAGCGGGAGAGGGTAATACGCAGTATTTT	CATSDSEAGEGNTQYF
TRBV29-1	-	TRBJ2-1	-	TGCAGCGCAGGCCGGGGCCAGGGGTTCTTC	CSAGRGQGFF
TRBV7-2	-	TRBJ2-3	few	TGTGCCAGCAGCGGCCGGGACTCCACCGCCCCCAGATACGCGTATTTT	CASSGRDSTAPRYAYF